This TCR beta chain was observed in a study of cytotoxic CD8 clonotypes in ibrutinib-treated CLL. Study information: It was after a median 12 months of treatment, range 6 to 36, that response samples were taken.

Trimming took 7 bases from V and 10 from J, leaving 17 bases between them. Germline V gives CDR1 SGHDN, CDR2 FVKESK. The CDR3 is 13 amino acids. This table comes from immunoSEQ multiplex PCR, and its TCRdb copy is limited to in-frame clones, with some not included. The sample lists almost 250,000 clones; 70% were seen once. Here the sequenced sample was PBMCs, taken after 24 months of ibrutinib treatment. V and J are TRBV14 and TRBJ2-1, with D perhaps being TRBD1 or TRBD2 (5 bases each). This receptor was obtained from a human donor with chronic lymphocytic leukemia. CDR3 bases: TGTGCCAGCAACCCGGGACCGGGGATCGAGCAGTTCTTC. The encoded protein is CASNPGPGIEQFF. Full variable domain (missing parts from reference TRBV14 and TRBJ2-1): EAGVTQFPSHSVIEKGQTVTLRCDPISGHDNLYWYRRVMGKEIKFLLHFVKESKQDESGMPNNRFLAERTGGTYSTLKVQPAELEDSGVYFCASNPGPGIEQFFGPGTRLTVL.